This T cell receptor (beta chain) was identified in a study of CD8 T cells in ankylosing spondylitis. A remark on this clonotype: Its antigen is not known.

Study-wide results and caveats: Characteristic of ankylosing spondylitis blood, it appeared, was a TCR beta motif comprising several highly homologous variants.

The CDR3 runs 20 residues. The V and J ends lost 4 bases and 3 bases, in that order; junction bases with no gene match: 20. Looked up from germline, CDR1 is MNHEY and CDR2 is SVGEGT. Library preparation for TCR beta used quantitative 5'-RACE with molecular barcodes. TCRdb reanalysed the 5' RACE reads using MiXCR and keeps one entry per CDR3 protein. The data hold 30,000 to 45,000 distinct CDR3 sequences, with approximately 10% observed a single time. This receptor was taken from a male donor with ankylosing spondylitis or in good health (not recorded which). The sample was blood, either unsorted or a sorted T cell fraction (not recorded which). The chain recombines TRBV6-2 or TRBV6-3 with TRBJ2-7; 11 bases are shared with TRBD2. DNA for the CDR3: TGTGCCAGCAGTTCCGGGGGGTTGAGTAGCGGACTAGCGGGCATCTACGAGCAGTACTTC. This gives the protein CASSSGGLSSGLAGIYEQYF.